This record concerns one T cell receptor beta chain sequence. This sample was taken from a study of blood T cell repertoires in COVID-19. Whole-study context: T cells, B-cell-depleted T cells, or PBMCs provided the cDNA or gDNA that served as material.

Generated by immunoSEQ multiplex PCR, the TCRdb table keeps only in-frame clones and is missing some. The table shows fewer than 350,000 clones, with 70% to 90% occurring only once. This CDR3 region has 13 residues. The V end lost 10 bases, the J end lost 6 bases, and 16 bases lay between the germline ends. Germline V gene data show CDR1 as MDHEN and CDR2 as SYDVKM. V gene TRBV28 combines with J gene TRBJ1-5; D possibly corresponds to TRBD1 (5 bases). The sample taken for sequencing was peripheral blood. This clonotype originated in a woman between 45 and 65 years old with active or convalescent COVID-19. CDR3 bases: TGTGCCACCAGGGTCCCCCCGGGTCAGCCCCAGCATTTT. Its translation: CATRVPPGQPQHF.